This T cell receptor beta chain was captured in a study of tumor and adjacent non-tumor tissue in lung cancer. Study background: About 4.17 million productive TCRbeta reads were obtained per sample on average.

In the case of this clonotype: Relative to the germline gene, one junction end is altered; a read error may explain this.

Germline values: CDR1 SGDLS, CDR2 YYNGEE. This CDR3 spans 15 amino acids. RNA was extracted from bulk tissue without any cell sorting. Newly diagnosed lung cancer patients had thoracic surgery in China, August–late 2014, without prior chemotherapy. A modified ARM-PCR protocol with three rounds of nested PCR amplified TCRbeta. TCRdb redid the calling of the multiplex PCR reads with MiXCR, one entry per CDR3 protein. The sample comprises under 140,000 distinct CDR3 sequences, over 70% of which are singletons, and 22% rests with the top ten. Sequencing used lung tumor tissue. The chain carries TRBV9 and TRBJ2-3; D possibly matches TRBD1 or TRBD2 (5 bases each). The receptor was isolated from a man aged 65 to 79 with non-small cell lung cancer. CDR3 amino acids: CASSVGEGPGDTQYF. CDR3 coding DNA: TGCGCCAGCAGCGTAGGTGAGGGGCCCGGAGATACGCAGTATTTT.